This T cell receptor beta chain was sequenced in a study of vaccination and CD4 T cells after COVID-19. Study as a whole: In culture, cells were exposed to overlapping spike peptides from SARS-CoV-2, HCoV-NL63, HCoV-OC43 and HCoV-229E.

General study points: Median SARS-CoV-2-reactive clonotypes rose from approximately 21 to 38, not significantly.

This clonotype has a handful of counts. Its antigen is not identified. Treatment denoted: roughly 10-day PBMC culture with coronavirus spike peptide pools or control peptides (ViraFEST assay). The ViraFEST method relied on peptide pools to expand antigen-specific T cells, followed by TCR sequencing. With around 10 ug/ml peptide pools and roughly 9.4 IU/ml IL-2, PBMCs were cultured at approximately 2 million per well. The study sequenced cultured CD4+ T cell DNA using the Oncomine TCR Beta short-read assay. One entry per CDR3 protein results from TCRdb running MiXCR on the PCR reads. The table has some 16,000 distinct CDR3 sequences, around 60% seen once. This TCR derives from a human donor who had recovered from COVID-19. What was sequenced was CD4+ T cells from blood, cultured in vitro.

CDR3 in DNA: TGTGCCAGTATGAGTGAGAGAGAGACCCAGTACTTC. The encoded protein is CASMSERETQYF. The gene calls are TRBV19 and TRBJ2-5, with D uncertain. The germline V and J ends were trimmed by 7 bases and 4 bases, with 10 bases remaining between them. CDR3 length equals 12 residues. Germline V gives CDR1 LNHDA, CDR2 SQIVND (reference sequence).